Listed below are T cell receptor beta chains from one sample, sequenced in a study of T cell responses to AZD1222 COVID-19 vaccine. Clones were read by immunoSEQ multiplex PCR, and TCRdb kept only the in-frame ones, dropping some. The data show around 140,000 clones, more than 85% seen once. The sequencing used peripheral blood, collected on day 0 of AZD1222 vaccination. The receptors come from an adult in good health. Each CDR3 is given with its conserved first and last residue. A D gene is named only where the DNA matches it firmly.

>-|TRBJ1-4|TRBV27
CASSFALGFPNEKLFF
>-|TRBJ2-7|TRBV11-3
CASSLVDYEQYF
>-|TRBJ2-7|TRBV2
CASTRTEGTYEQYF
>-|TRBJ1-5|TRBV9
CASGEGGSQPQHF
>-|TRBJ2-7|TRBV4-1
CASSQEVEGVSWYEQYF
>-|TRBJ2-7|TRBV7-9
CASSLGQRTPYEQYF
>TRBD1|TRBJ1-2|TRBV18
CASSPPRDRAANYGYTF
>-|TRBJ1-1|TRBV7-2
CASSLAPRGEAFF
>-|TRBJ1-3|TRBV9
CASSVQGSSGNTIYF
>-|TRBJ2-3|TRBV6-5
CASRLTDTQYF
>TRBD1|TRBJ1-3|TRBV25-1
CASLGRGLGNTIYF
>-|TRBJ2-7|TRBV2
CASRRNTYEQYF
>TRBD1|TRBJ2-7|TRBV5-5
CASSRTGSSYEQYF
>-|TRBJ2-7|TRBV11-2
CASSLLNEQYF